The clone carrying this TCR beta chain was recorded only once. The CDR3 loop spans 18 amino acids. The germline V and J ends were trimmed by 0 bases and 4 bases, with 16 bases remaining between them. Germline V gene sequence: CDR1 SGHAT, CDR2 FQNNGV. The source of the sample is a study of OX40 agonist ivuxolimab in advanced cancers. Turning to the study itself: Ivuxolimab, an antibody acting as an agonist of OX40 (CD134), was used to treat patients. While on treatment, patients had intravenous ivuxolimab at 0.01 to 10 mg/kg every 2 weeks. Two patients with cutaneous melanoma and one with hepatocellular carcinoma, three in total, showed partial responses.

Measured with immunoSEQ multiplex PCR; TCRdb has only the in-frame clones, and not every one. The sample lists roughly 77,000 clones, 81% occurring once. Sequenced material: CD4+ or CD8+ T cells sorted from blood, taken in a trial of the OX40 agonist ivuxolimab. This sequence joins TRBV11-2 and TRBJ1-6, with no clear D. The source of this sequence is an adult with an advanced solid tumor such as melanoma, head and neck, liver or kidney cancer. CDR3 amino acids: CASSLDPFARSYNSPLHF. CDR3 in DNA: TGTGCCAGCAGCTTAGACCCTTTCGCGAGGTCTTATAATTCACCCCTCCACTTT.